The clone carrying this T cell receptor (beta chain) was detected ten times or more. The antigen remains unidentified. This sample stems from a study of T cells in Graves' hyperthyroidism and ophthalmopathy. Using RNA transcripts as the source, TCR beta CDR3 regions were amplified. The HTBI primer set was used in a first-round RT-PCR of the TCR CDR3. TCRdb processed the multiplex PCR reads anew with MiXCR; each CDR3 protein has one entry. The table shows 620,000 or so distinct CDR3 sequences, with around 15% occurring only once. General study points: Blood samples included most of the expanded thyroid clonotypes exceeding 0.001.

The receptor comes from a woman between 45 and 65 years old with Graves' ophthalmopathy. The sequencing input was blood.

The chain's CDR3 is CASSVQGARTDTQYF. The CDR3 DNA follows: TGCGCCAGCAGCGTACAGGGGGCGCGGACAGATACGCAGTATTTT. The rearrangement uses TRBV5-1 and TRBJ2-3, with 9 bases aligning to TRBD1. The CDR3 has 15 amino acids. Germline-derived CDR1 and CDR2 are SGHRS and YFSETQ. Trimming at V came to 4 bases and at J to 3 bases, leaving 6 bases not matched to a gene.